This T cell receptor (beta chain) originates from a study of blood T cell repertoires in COVID-19. The CDR3 consists of 13 residues. Between the trimmed V and J ends, which lost 6 bases and 2 bases, there was a span of 10 bases. The V gene's germline CDR1 is MNHEY and CDR2 SVGAGI. TCRdb keeps only in-frame clones here, not all; method: immunoSEQ multiplex PCR. Of roughly 250,000 clones in the sample, 80% to 95% were seen once. Sequences were obtained from peripheral blood. This TCR derives from a person aged 18 to 35 with COVID-19, enrolled during active disease. The chain employs TRBV6-5 and TRBJ2-5; tentatively, D is TRBD2 (5 bases). Here the CDR3 DNA reads TGTGCCAGCAGCGGACTGCTTCAAGAGACCCAGTACTTC. Amino acid sequence: CASSGLLQETQYF.